What follows are 26 T cell receptor beta chains derived from one specimen sequenced in a study of T cell repertoires in ileal Crohn's disease. Libraries were prepared by immunoSEQ multiplex PCR; TCRdb keeps only in-frame clonotypes and omits some of them. The sample includes about 60,000 clones, around 90% of them seen just once. The time point denotes: neoterminal ileum biopsy at postoperative endoscopy, about 6 months after surgery. Sequenced material: ileal tissue. The receptors here all came from an adult with Crohn's disease.

The rearrangement joins TRBV28 to TRBJ2-2, with 11 bases fitting TRBD1. Per germline, CDR1 MDHEN and CDR2 SYDVKM. The V and J ends lost 7 bases and 6 bases, in that order; junction bases with no gene match: 4. The CDR3 extends over 14 amino acids. The CDR3 DNA reads TGTGCCAGCACAGGACAGGGGGCTCCCGGGGAGCTGTTTTTT. It yields the protein CASTGQGAPGELFF.

This chain connects TRBV28 to TRBJ2-2; TRBD1 agrees at 7 bases. The V gene's germline CDR1 is MDHEN and CDR2 SYDVKM. The length of the CDR3 is 17 residues. V lost 3 bases to trimming and J lost 8 bases; unmatched junction nucleotides: 15. CDR3 residues: CASSFPQTRDSGGELFF. The CDR3 DNA is TGTGCCAGCAGTTTCCCACAAACCCGGGACAGTGGAGGGGAGCTGTTTTTT. The variable domain in full, completed from reference TRBV28 and TRBJ2-2, reads DVKVTQSSRYLVKRTGEKVFLECVQDMDHENMFWYRQDPGLGLRLIYFSYDVKMKEKGDIPEGYSVSREKKERFSLILESASTNQTSMYLCASSFPQTRDSGGELFFGEGSRLTVL.

The CDR3 spells CASFDRAREQYV. As DNA, the CDR3 is TGTGCCAGCTTTGACAGAGCCCGCGAGCAGTACGTC. The chain carries TRBV6-5 and TRBJ2-7, with D possibly matching TRBD1 (5 bases). V gave up 8 bases and J gave up 6 bases, with 14 bases separating them. Germline V gene lookup returns CDR1 MNHEY and CDR2 SVGAGI. There are 12 residues in the CDR3.

The chain carries TRBV7-8 and TRBJ2-1; D is ambiguous. The CDR3 sequence is 14 residues long. V was pared by 3 bases and J by 0 bases, with 6 bases between. Germline lookup yields CDR1 SGHVS and CDR2 FQNEAQ. Here the CDR3 reads CASSLVSSYNEQFF. The CDR3 DNA follows: TGTGCCAGCAGCTTGGTGAGCTCCTACAATGAGCAGTTCTTC.

The chain joins TRBV28 to TRBJ1-4; D perhaps matches TRBD1 (5 bases). This CDR3 spans 14 amino acids. The germline gives CDR1 MDHEN, CDR2 SYDVKM. The V and J ends lost 4 bases and 2 bases respectively, with 8 bases between them. CDR3: CASSWGRTNEKLFF. The DNA of the CDR3 is TGTGCCAGCAGTTGGGGGAGGACTAATGAAAAACTGTTTTTT.

The chain couples TRBV27 to TRBJ2-1; tentatively, D is TRBD1 (6 bases). The CDR3 has 13 amino acids. V lost 6 bases and J lost 0, with 6 bases in between. CDR1 and CDR2 (germline): MNHEY, SMNVEV (reference sequence). In nucleotides, the CDR3 is TGTGCCAGCAGCAGGGGCTCCTACAATGAGCAGTTCTTC. It translates to CASSRGSYNEQFF.

This clone was picked up one time. The CDR3 loop is CASSPGAGRNTEAFF. Here the CDR3 DNA reads TGTGCCAGCTCTCCCGGTGCAGGTAGGAACACTGAAGCTTTCTTT. The chain combines TRBV28 with TRBJ1-1; D gene uncertain. Trimming cost V 8 bases and J 1 base, with 17 bases left between them. Germline lookup yields CDR1 MDHEN and CDR2 SYDVKM. The CDR3 length is 15 residues.

A remark on this clone: The sample has other DNA sequences that encode this CDR3 too. The V call is TRBV9, the J call TRBJ2-2; D perhaps matches TRBD2 (6 bases). V lost 0 bases and J lost 2, with 11 bases in between. CDR1 SGDLS and CDR2 YYNGEE come from the germline V gene. This CDR3 contains 16 residues. CDR3 sequence reads: CASSVEGGINTGELFF. CDR3 nucleotides: TGTGCCAGCAGCGTAGAAGGCGGGATCAACACCGGGGAGCTGTTTTTT.

The genes are TRBV29-1 and TRBJ1-1; 8 bases align to TRBD1. Germline V gene sequence: CDR1 SQVTM, CDR2 ANQGSEA. The CDR3 has 13 residues. V shed 8 bases, J shed 5 bases, and the junction held 10 bases outside the gene matches. CDR3 DNA sequence: TGCAGCTCGAACGCAGGGGGCACAACTGAAGCTTTCTTT. Translated, it gives CSSNAGGTTEAFF.

This clone was found a few times. The chain couples TRBV2 to TRBJ1-5; 9 bases match TRBD1. The CDR3 covers 13 residues. J lost 5 bases, V lost 6 bases, and 2 bases had no gene match. Per the germline V gene, CDR1 is SNHLY and CDR2 is FYNNEI. CDR3 loop: CASRRTGDQPQHF. The CDR3 coding sequence is TGTGCCAGCAGGCGGACAGGGGATCAGCCCCAGCATTTT.

The V and J genes are TRBV5-6 and TRBJ1-4; D ambiguous. Trimming left V 2 bases short and J 5 bases short, with 10 bases between. The germline CDR1 and CDR2 sequences are SGHDT and YYEEEE. The CDR3 extends over 14 amino acids. CDR3 region: CASSFATGNEKLFF. As DNA, the CDR3 is TGTGCCAGCAGCTTCGCCACGGGAAATGAAAAACTGTTTTTT.

The chain couples TRBV4-1 to TRBJ2-7; TRBD2 agrees at 7 bases. V shed 2 bases and J 5 bases; nucleotides not matched to a gene: 9. This CDR3 contains 15 residues. Germline values: CDR1 MGHRA, CDR2 YSYEKL. CDR3 in amino acids: CASSQLPGLYHEQYF. The DNA of the CDR3 is TGCGCCAGCAGCCAACTGCCGGGACTATACCACGAGCAGTACTTC.

The chain combines TRBV5-4 with TRBJ2-7; D not certain. The CDR3 consists of 13 residues. CDR1 SGHNT and CDR2 YYREEE come from the germline V gene (reference sequence). The V gene lost 0 bases and the J gene lost 1 base, with 5 bases spanning the gap. CDR3 nucleotide sequence: TGTGCCAGCAGCTTGGTCCAGTCCTACGAGCAGTACTTC. Translation gives CASSLVQSYEQYF.

V usage is TRBV7-8 and J usage is TRBJ2-1; 8 nucleotides align to TRBD1. With V trimmed by 3 bases and J by 4 bases, 5 bases remained unmatched. The CDR3 extends over 15 amino acids. Germline V gene lookup returns CDR1 SGHVS and CDR2 FQNEAQ. This chain's CDR3 is CASSFRQGLYNEQFF. As DNA, the CDR3 is TGTGCCAGCAGCTTTCGACAGGGGCTTTACAATGAGCAGTTCTTC.

This clone was counted a single time. The chain is built from TRBV11-2 and TRBJ2-7; TRBD1 is a possible D gene (6 bases). The germline V and J ends were trimmed by 2 bases and 3 bases, with 17 bases remaining between them. The V gene's germline CDR1 is SGHAT and CDR2 FQNNGV. CDR3 length: 16 residues. The CDR3 spells CASSLMRDTEYYEQYF. The CDR3 DNA sequence: TGTGCCAGCAGCTTAATGAGGGACACCGAATACTACGAGCAGTACTTC. Full variable domain (outside the CDR3, taken from reference TRBV11-2 and TRBJ2-7): EAGVAQSPRYKIIEKRQSVAFWCNPISGHATLYWYQQILGQGPKLLIQFQNNGVVDDSQLPKDRFSAERLKGVDSTLKIQPAKLEDSAVYLCASSLMRDTEYYEQYFGPGTRLTVT.

The gene calls are TRBV11-2 and TRBJ2-7; 8 nucleotides agree with TRBD1. The germline CDR1 and CDR2 sequences are SGHAT and FQNNGV. V gave up 4 bases and J gave up 7 bases; unmatched junction bases: 9. This CDR3 region has 14 residues. Here the CDR3 reads CASSSPGTGLEQYF. For the CDR3, the DNA is TGTGCCAGCAGCTCCCCCGGGACAGGCCTGGAGCAGTACTTC.

The chain carries TRBV10-3 and TRBJ2-2, with 9 bases aligning to TRBD2. V gave up 10 bases and J gave up 7 bases; unmatched junction bases: 7. In germline, CDR1 is ENHRY, CDR2 SYGVKD. This CDR3 spans 13 amino acids. This CDR3 reads CATLTSGNGELFF. CDR3 sequence (DNA): TGTGCCACCTTGACTAGCGGAAACGGGGAGCTGTTTTTT.

The J gene is TRBJ1-1, the V gene TRBV5-1, with D perhaps TRBD1 (5 bases). Trimming removed 6 bases at V and 7 bases at J, with 19 bases between. The CDR3 loop spans 14 amino acids. CDR1 and CDR2 (germline): SGHRS, YFSETQ. CDR3 sequence (DNA): TGCGCCAGCACCAGACAGAATCAGGGCGGTGAAGCTTTCTTT. As protein: CASTRQNQGGEAFF.

The chain couples TRBV11-3 to TRBJ1-1; D is unresolved. This CDR3 comprises 13 residues. Germline V gene lookup returns CDR1 SGHNT and CDR2 YENEEA. V lost 4 bases, J lost 8 bases, and 14 bases lay in between. DNA of the CDR3: TGTGCCAGCAGCTCCAGCAATCGGGGAGAAGCTTTCTTT. Its translation: CASSSSNRGEAFF.

V usage is TRBV7-9 and J usage is TRBJ1-3; D perhaps matches TRBD1 (6 bases). Germline V gives CDR1 SEHNR, CDR2 FQNEAQ (reference sequence). The V end lost 4 bases, the J end lost 0 bases, and 16 bases lay between the germline ends. This CDR3 has 17 residues. The CDR3 DNA reads as TGTGCCAGCAGCTCCACCCGACAGGCTTACTCTGGAAACACCATATATTTT. Its translation is CASSSTRQAYSGNTIYF.

The rearrangement joins TRBV11-2 to TRBJ2-2; D might be TRBD1 (6 bases). CDR1 and CDR2 from the germline V gene are SGHAT and FQNNGV. V was shortened by 5 bases and J by 5 bases, with 15 bases between the two germline ends. The CDR3 has 15 amino acids. As DNA, the CDR3 is TGTGCCAGCAGCACATGGGACACGCAAACCGGGGAGCTGTTTTTT. This translates into CASSTWDTQTGELFF.

The chain combines TRBV27 with TRBJ2-5; 10 bases line up with TRBD2. The germline V gene encodes CDR1 MNHEY and CDR2 SMNVEV (reference sequence). This CDR3 region has 15 residues. Trimming cost V 5 bases and J 3 bases; bases outside gene matches: 6. CDR3 in DNA: TGTGCCAGCAGTCCGTGGACTAGCGGTGAAGAGACCCAGTACTTC. Protein sequence: CASSPWTSGEETQYF.

J is TRBJ2-5 and V is TRBV10-3; D is unclear. The V gene's germline CDR1 is ENHRY and CDR2 SYGVKD. The CDR3 extends over 14 amino acids. Trimming stripped 9 bases from V and 1 base from J, with 15 bases between. The CDR3: CAIRPSKIQETQYF. In DNA form, the CDR3 reads TGTGCCATTCGCCCTTCTAAGATCCAAGAGACCCAGTACTTC.

The chain is built from TRBV7-9 and TRBJ1-4, with no clear D. The CDR3 has 16 amino acids. The germline CDR1 and CDR2 sequences are SEHNR and FQNEAQ (reference sequence). The V gene lost 6 bases and the J gene lost 5 bases, with 19 bases spanning the gap. CDR3 residues: CASRLAGEDLNEKLFF. The CDR3 coding sequence is TGTGCCAGCAGACTGGCCGGGGAGGACTTAAATGAAAAACTGTTTTTT.

This CDR3 is CASSRDWSSYNEQFF. CDR3 sequence (DNA): TGTGCCAGCTCTCGTGATTGGAGCTCCTACAATGAGCAGTTCTTC. This chain links TRBV18 with TRBJ2-1, with D uncertain. Germline CDR1 KGHSH, CDR2 LQKENI. V lost 6 bases, J lost 0 bases, and 12 bases lay in between. The CDR3 runs 15 residues.

This clone was seen more than once but under ten times. V gene TRBV7-3 combines with J gene TRBJ2-3; 7 positions agree with TRBD1. The V gene end was trimmed by 6 bases and the J gene end by 0 bases; junction bases not matched to a gene: 3. This CDR3 comprises 14 residues. The germline gives CDR1 SGHTA, CDR2 FQGTGA. The CDR3 loop is CASSYRGSTDTQYF. CDR3 sequence (DNA): TGTGCCAGCAGTTACAGGGGTAGCACAGATACGCAGTATTTT. The full variable domain, in which reference TRBV7-3 and TRBJ2-3 provide the parts outside the CDR3, is GAGVSQTPSNKVTEKGKYVELRCDPISGHTALYWYRQSLGQGPEFLIYFQGTGAADDSGLPNDRFFAVRPEGSVSTLKIQRTERGDSAVYLCASSYRGSTDTQYFGPGTRLTVL.